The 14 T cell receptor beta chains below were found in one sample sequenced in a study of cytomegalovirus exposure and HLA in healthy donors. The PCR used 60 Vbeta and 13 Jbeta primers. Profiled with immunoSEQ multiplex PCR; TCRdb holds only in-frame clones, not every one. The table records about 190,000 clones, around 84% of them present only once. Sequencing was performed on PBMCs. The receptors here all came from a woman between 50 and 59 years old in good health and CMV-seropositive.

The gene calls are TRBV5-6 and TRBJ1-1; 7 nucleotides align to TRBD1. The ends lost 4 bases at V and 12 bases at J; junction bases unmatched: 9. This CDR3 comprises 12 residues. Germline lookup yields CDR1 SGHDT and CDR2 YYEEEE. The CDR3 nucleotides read TGTGCCAGCAGCACTTCCGGGACAGCATCTTTCTTT. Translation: CASSTSGTASFF.

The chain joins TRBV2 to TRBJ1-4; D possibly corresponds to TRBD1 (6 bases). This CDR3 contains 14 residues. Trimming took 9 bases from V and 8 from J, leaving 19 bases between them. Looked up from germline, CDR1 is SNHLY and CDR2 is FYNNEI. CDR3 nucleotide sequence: TGTGCCAGTATGATACAGGGATCGGGCGAAAAACTGTTTTTT. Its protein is CASMIQGSGEKLFF.

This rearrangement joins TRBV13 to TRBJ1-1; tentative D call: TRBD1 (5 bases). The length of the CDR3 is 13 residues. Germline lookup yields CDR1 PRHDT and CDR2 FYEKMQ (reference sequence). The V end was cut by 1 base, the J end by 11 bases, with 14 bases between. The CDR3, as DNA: TGTGCCAGCAGCTTAGTGGGGGACTCTTCGGCTTTCTTT. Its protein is CASSLVGDSSAFF.

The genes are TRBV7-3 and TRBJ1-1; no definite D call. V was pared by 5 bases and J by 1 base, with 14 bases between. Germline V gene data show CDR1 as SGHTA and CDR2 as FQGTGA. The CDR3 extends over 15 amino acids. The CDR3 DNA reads TGTGCCAGCAGCGCCGGTCGGTCTGGGAACACTGAAGCTTTCTTT. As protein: CASSAGRSGNTEAFF.

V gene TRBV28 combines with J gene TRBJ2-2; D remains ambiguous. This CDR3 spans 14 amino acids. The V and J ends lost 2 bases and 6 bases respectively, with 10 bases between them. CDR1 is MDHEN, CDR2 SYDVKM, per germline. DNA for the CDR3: TGTGCCAGCAGTTTACCCGGGTTCGCCGGGGAGCTGTTTTTT. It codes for CASSLPGFAGELFF. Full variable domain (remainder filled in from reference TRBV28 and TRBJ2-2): DVKVTQSSRYLVKRTGEKVFLECVQDMDHENMFWYRQDPGLGLRLIYFSYDVKMKEKGDIPEGYSVSREKKERFSLILESASTNQTSMYLCASSLPGFAGELFFGEGSRLTVL.

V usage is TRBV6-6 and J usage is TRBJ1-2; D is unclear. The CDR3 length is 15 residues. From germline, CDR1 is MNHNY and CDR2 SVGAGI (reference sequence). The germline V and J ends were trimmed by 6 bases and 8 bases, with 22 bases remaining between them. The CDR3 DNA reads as TGTGCCAGCAGCCTAATCGGGTCCGGGAGAGAAGGCTACACCTTC. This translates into CASSLIGSGREGYTF.

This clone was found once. This CDR3 reads CASSSGTVNYGYTF. CDR3 bases: TGCGCCAGCAGCTCCGGGACAGTTAACTATGGCTACACCTTC. The chain employs TRBV5-1 and TRBJ1-2; 7 bases line up with TRBD1. The CDR3 contains 14 residues. Per the germline V gene, CDR1 is SGHRS and CDR2 is YFSETQ. Trimming took 3 bases from V and 1 from J; bases not matched to a gene: 3.

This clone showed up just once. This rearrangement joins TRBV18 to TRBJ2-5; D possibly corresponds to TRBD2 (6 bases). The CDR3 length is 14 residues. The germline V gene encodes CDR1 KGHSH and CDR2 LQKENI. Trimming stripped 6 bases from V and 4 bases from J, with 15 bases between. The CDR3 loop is CASSRGSGLETQYF. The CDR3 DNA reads TGTGCCAGCTCTCGGGGTAGCGGCTTAGAGACCCAGTACTTC.

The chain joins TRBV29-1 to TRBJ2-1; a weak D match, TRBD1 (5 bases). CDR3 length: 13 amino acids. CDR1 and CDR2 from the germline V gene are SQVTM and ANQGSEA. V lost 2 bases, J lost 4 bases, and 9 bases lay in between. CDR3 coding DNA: TGCAGCGTTGAATATCAGGGTTACAATGAGCAGTTCTTC. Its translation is CSVEYQGYNEQFF.

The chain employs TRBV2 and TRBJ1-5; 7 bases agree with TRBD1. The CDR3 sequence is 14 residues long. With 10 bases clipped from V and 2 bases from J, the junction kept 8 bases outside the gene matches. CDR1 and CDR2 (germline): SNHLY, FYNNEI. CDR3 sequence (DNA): TGTGCCACCCTCGACAGGGAGGGCAATCAGCCCCAGCATTTT. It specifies CATLDREGNQPQHF.

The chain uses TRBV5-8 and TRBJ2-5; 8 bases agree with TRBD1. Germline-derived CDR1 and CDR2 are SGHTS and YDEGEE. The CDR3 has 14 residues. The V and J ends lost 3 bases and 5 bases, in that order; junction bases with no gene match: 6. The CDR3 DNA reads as TGTGCCAGCAGCTCTAACAGGGGGGTCGAGACCCAGTACTTC. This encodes CASSSNRGVETQYF.

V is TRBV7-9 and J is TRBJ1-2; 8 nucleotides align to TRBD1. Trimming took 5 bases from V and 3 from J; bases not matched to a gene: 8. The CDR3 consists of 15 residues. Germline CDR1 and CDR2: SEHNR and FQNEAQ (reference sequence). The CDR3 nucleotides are TGTGCCAGCAGCCCCGTGGCAGGGGGCGACTATGGCTACACCTTC. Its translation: CASSPVAGGDYGYTF.

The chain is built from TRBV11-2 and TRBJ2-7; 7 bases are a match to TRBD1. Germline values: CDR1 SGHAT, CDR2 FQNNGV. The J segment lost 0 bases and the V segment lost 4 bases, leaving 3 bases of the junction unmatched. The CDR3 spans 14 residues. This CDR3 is CASSSWDSSYEQYF. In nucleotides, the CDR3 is TGTGCCAGCAGCTCTTGGGACAGCTCCTACGAGCAGTACTTC.

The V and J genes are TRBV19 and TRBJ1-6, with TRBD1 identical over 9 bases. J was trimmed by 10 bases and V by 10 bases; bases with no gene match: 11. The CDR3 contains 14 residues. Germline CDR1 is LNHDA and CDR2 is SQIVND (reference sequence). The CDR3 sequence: CATGPGQGHSPLHF. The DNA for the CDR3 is TGTGCCACCGGTCCGGGACAGGGTCACTCACCCCTCCACTTT. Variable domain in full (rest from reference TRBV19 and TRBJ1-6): DGGITQSPKYLFRKEGQNVTLSCEQNLNHDAMYWYRQDPGQGLRLIYYSQIVNDFQKGDIAEGYSVSREKKESFPLTVTSAQKNPTAFYLCATGPGQGHSPLHFGNGTRLTVT.